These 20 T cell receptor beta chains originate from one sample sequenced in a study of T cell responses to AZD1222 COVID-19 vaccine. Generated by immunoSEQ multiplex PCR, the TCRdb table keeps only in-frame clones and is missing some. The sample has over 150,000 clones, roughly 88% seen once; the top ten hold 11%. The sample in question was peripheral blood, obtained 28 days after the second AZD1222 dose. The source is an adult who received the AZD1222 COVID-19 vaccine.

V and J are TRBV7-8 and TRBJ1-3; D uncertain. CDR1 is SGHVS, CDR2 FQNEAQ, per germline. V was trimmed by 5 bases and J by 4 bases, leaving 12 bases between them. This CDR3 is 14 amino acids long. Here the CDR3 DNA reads TGTGCCAGCAGCCCCGATAGGCCGGGAAACACCATATATTTT. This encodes CASSPDRPGNTIYF.

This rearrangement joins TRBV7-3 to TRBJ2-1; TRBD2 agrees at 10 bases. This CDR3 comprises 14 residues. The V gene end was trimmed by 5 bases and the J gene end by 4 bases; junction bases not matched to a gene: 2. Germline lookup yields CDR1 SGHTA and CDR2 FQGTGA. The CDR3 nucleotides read TGTGCCAGCAGCCTAGCGGGGGTGTACAATGAGCAGTTCTTC. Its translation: CASSLAGVYNEQFF.

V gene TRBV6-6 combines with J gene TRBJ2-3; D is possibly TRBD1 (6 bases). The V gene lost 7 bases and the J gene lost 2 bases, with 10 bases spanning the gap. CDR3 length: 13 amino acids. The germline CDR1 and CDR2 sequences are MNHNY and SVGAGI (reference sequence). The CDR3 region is CASKGDITDTQYF. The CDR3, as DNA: TGTGCCAGCAAGGGGGACATCACAGATACGCAGTATTTT.

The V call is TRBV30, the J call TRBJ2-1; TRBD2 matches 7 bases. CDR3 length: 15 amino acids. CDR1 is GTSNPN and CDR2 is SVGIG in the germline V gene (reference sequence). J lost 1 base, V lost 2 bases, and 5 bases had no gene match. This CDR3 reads CAWSRGAGSYNEQFF. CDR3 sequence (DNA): TGTGCCTGGAGTCGGGGAGCGGGGTCCTACAATGAGCAGTTCTTC.

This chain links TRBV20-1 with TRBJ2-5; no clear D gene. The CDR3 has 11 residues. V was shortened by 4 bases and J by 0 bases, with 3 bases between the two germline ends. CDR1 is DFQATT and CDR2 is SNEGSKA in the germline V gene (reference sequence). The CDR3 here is CSATDQETQYF. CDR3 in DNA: TGCAGTGCTACAGACCAAGAGACCCAGTACTTC.

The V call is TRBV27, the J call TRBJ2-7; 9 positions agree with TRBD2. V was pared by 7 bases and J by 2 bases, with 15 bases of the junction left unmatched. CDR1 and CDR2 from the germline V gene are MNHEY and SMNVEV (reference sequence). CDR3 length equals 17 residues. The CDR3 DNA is TGTGCCAGCATCCGCCTCACTCTAGCGGGGACCCCCTACGAGCAGTACTTC. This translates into CASIRLTLAGTPYEQYF.

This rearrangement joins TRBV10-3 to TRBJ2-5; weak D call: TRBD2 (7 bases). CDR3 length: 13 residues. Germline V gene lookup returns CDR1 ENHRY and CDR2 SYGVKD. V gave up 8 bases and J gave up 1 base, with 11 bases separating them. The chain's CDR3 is CAIGGGAQETQYF. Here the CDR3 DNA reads TGTGCCATCGGCGGGGGCGCCCAAGAGACCCAGTACTTC.

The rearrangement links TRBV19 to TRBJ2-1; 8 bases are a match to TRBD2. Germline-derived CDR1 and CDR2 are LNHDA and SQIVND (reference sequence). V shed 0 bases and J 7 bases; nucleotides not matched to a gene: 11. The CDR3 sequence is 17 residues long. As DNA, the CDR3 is TGTGCCAGTAGTATAGATTCGGGACTAGGCCCCGCGAATGAGCAGTTCTTC. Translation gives CASSIDSGLGPANEQFF.

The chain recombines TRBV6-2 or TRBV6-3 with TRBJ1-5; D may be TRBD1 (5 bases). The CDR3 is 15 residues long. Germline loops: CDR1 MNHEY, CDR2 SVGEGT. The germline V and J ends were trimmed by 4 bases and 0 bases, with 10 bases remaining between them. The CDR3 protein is CASSFTGTSNQPQHF. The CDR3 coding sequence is TGTGCCAGCAGTTTCACCGGGACTAGCAATCAGCCCCAGCATTTT.

The CDR3 DNA reads TGTGCCAGCAGCCCGGCCCCAGCTAACTATGGCTACACCTTC. It translates to CASSPAPANYGYTF. This sequence joins TRBV27 and TRBJ1-2, with no clear D. V was trimmed by 6 bases and J by 0 bases, leaving 11 bases between them. Germline values: CDR1 MNHEY, CDR2 SMNVEV (reference sequence). The length of the CDR3 is 14 residues.

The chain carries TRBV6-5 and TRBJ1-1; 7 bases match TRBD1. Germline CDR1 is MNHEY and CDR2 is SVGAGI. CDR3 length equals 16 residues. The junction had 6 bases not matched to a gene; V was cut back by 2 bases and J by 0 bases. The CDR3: CASSYRGQMMNTEAFF. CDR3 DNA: TGTGCCAGCAGTTACAGGGGGCAGATGATGAACACTGAAGCTTTCTTT.

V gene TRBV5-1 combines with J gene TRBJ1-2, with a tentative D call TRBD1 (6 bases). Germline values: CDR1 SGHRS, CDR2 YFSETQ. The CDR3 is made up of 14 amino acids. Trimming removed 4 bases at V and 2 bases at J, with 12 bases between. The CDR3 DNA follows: TGCGCCAGCAGCAGCTACCAGGGGAACTATGGCTACACCTTC. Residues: CASSSYQGNYGYTF.

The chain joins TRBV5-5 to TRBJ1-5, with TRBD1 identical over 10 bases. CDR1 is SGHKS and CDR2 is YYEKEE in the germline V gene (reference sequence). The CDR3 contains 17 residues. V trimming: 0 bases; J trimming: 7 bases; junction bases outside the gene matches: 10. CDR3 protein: CASSLGRGTGVWQPQHF. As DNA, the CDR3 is TGTGCCAGCAGCTTGGGCCGGGGGACAGGGGTATGGCAGCCCCAGCATTTT.

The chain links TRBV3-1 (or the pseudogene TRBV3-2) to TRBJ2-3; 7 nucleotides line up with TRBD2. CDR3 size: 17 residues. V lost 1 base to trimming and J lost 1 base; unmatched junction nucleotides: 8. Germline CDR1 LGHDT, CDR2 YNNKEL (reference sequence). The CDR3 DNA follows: TGTGCCAGCAGCCAAGGAATAAGGGGAGGGGGCACAGATACGCAGTATTTT. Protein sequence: CASSQGIRGGGTDTQYF.

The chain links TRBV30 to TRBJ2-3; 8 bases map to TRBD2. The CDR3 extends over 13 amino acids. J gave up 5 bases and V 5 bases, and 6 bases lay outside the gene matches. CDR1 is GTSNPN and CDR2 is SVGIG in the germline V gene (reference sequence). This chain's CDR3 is CAWPGGPGDTQYF. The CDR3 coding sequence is TGTGCCTGGCCGGGGGGGCCGGGAGATACGCAGTATTTT.

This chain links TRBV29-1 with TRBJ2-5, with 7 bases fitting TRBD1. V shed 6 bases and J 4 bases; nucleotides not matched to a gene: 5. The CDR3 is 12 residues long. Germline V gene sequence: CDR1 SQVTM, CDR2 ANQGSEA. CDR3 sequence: CSVLPGGETQYF. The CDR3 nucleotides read TGCAGCGTCTTGCCAGGGGGAGAGACCCAGTACTTC.

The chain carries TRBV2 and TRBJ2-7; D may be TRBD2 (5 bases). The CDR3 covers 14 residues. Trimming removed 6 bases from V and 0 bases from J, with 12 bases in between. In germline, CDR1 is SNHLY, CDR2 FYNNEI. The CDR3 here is CASRLPGSSYEQYF. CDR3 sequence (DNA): TGTGCCAGCAGATTACCGGGGTCCTCCTACGAGCAGTACTTC.

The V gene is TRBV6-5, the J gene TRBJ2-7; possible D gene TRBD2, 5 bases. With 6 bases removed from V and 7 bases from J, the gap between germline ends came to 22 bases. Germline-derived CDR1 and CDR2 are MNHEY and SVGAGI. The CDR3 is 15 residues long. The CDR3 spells CASSKGSRPPGEQYF. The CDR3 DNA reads TGTGCCAGCAGCAAAGGGTCCAGGCCGCCGGGGGAGCAGTACTTC.

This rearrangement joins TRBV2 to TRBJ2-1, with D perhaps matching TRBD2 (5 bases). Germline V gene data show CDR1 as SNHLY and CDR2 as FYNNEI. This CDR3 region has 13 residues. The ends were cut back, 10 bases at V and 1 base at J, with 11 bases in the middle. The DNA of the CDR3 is TGTGCCACGAACGGGGATTCCTACAATGAGCAGTTCTTC. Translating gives CATNGDSYNEQFF.

The CDR3 region is CASSSSGASSYNEQFF. CDR3 DNA: TGTGCCAGCAGTTCTAGCGGGGCGAGCTCCTACAATGAGCAGTTCTTC. The chain links TRBV27 to TRBJ2-1; TRBD2 matches 9 bases. The V segment lost 4 bases and the J segment 0 bases; nucleotides outside the gene matches: 4. This CDR3 region has 16 residues. The germline V gene has CDR1 MNHEY and CDR2 SMNVEV (reference sequence).